Listed below are T cell receptor beta chains from one sample, sequenced in a study of T-cell memory formation after mild COVID-19. TCRdb re-called the 5' RACE reads with MiXCR, one entry per CDR3 protein. The sample contains about 410,000 distinct CDR3 sequences, about 25% of which appear only once. Input material: PBMCs or a T cell subset sorted from them (not recorded which). The receptors were gathered from an adult woman who had mild COVID-19 (a few samples of this study predate the infection). Cell type and time point are not known. The CDR3 runs from the conserved cysteine through the conserved F or W. The D gene is left open where the match is weak. Size is stated for part of the rows, as once, few or many counts, or as a class when the clone is expanded.

V: TRBV24-1
J: TRBJ1-1
size: .
D: .
CDR3: CATSDSGLRTEAFF
DNA: TGTGCCACCAGTGATTCTGGCCTGCGCACTGAAGCTTTCTTT

V: TRBV7-9
J: TRBJ1-1
size: .
D: .
CDR3: CATGPEAFF
DNA: TGTGCCACGGGCCCTGAAGCTTTCTTT

V: TRBV11-3
J: TRBJ2-7
size: once
D: TRBD1
CDR3: CASSPRDSESYEQYF
DNA: TGTGCCAGCAGCCCCCGGGACAGCGAGTCCTACGAGCAGTACTTC

V: TRBV20-1
J: TRBJ1-2
size: few
D: .
CDR3: CSASNDGGIGGYTF
DNA: TGCAGTGCTAGTAATGATGGGGGAATTGGTGGCTACACCTTC

V: TRBV2
J: TRBJ2-5
size: few
D: TRBD1
CDR3: CASKGQQETQYF
DNA: TGTGCCAGCAAGGGACAGCAAGAGACCCAGTACTTC

V: TRBV5-4
J: TRBJ2-7
size: many
D: .
CDR3: CASSLGGVGLLSYEQYF
DNA: TGTGCCAGCAGCTTGGGAGGCGTGGGCTTGCTCTCCTACGAGCAGTACTTC

V: TRBV7-6
J: TRBJ2-7
size: few
D: .
CDR3: CASSHSPIYEQYF
DNA: TGTGCCAGCAGCCACAGCCCGATCTACGAGCAGTACTTC

V: TRBV9
J: TRBJ2-7
size: few
D: TRBD1
CDR3: CASSERQGAYEQYF
DNA: TGTGCCAGCAGCGAACGACAGGGAGCATACGAGCAGTACTTC

V: TRBV13
J: TRBJ1-5
size: .
D: TRBD1
CDR3: CASSLGLGTGNQPQHF
DNA: TGTGCCAGCAGCTTAGGGTTAGGGACAGGGAATCAGCCCCAGCATTTT

V: TRBV18
J: TRBJ2-7
size: few
D: .
CDR3: CASSPGRNLYEQYF
DNA: TGTGCCAGCTCACCAGGGCGCAACCTCTACGAGCAGTACTTC

V: TRBV19
J: TRBJ2-7
size: .
D: .
CDR3: CASSRQGSYEQYF
DNA: TGTGCCAGTAGTCGGCAGGGGAGCTACGAGCAGTACTTC

V: TRBV12-3/TRBV12-4
J: TRBJ2-3
size: .
D: .
CDR3: CASDLGGLGDTQYF
DNA: TGTGCCAGTGACCTTGGGGGGTTGGGAGATACGCAGTATTTT

V: TRBV7-2
J: TRBJ2-1
size: .
D: TRBD1
CDR3: CASRPGGAGYNEQFF
DNA: TGTGCCAGCAGACCAGGGGGCGCGGGGTACAATGAGCAGTTCTTC

V: TRBV25-1
J: TRBJ1-5
size: .
D: .
CDR3: CASWGHFNQPQHF
DNA: TGTGCCAGCTGGGGACACTTCAATCAGCCCCAGCATTTT

V: TRBV28
J: TRBJ1-1
size: .
D: .
CDR3: CASSPGSPNTEAFF
DNA: TGTGCCAGCAGTCCAGGGTCCCCGAACACTGAAGCTTTCTTT

V: TRBV29-1
J: TRBJ2-1
size: few
D: TRBD2
CDR3: CSVDRSGGFEQFF
DNA: TGCAGCGTAGACCGTAGCGGGGGGTTTGAGCAGTTCTTC

V: TRBV9
J: TRBJ2-7
size: few
D: .
CDR3: CASSTQAEGSYEQYF
DNA: TGTGCCAGCAGCACCCAAGCGGAAGGCTCCTACGAGCAGTACTTC

V: TRBV4-2
J: TRBJ1-6
size: .
D: .
CDR3: CASSQDNSPLHF
DNA: TGTGCCAGCAGCCAGGATAATTCACCCCTCCACTTT

V: TRBV6-2/TRBV6-3
J: TRBJ2-3
size: .
D: .
CDR3: CASSYGSDSIGDTQYF
DNA: TGTGCCAGCAGTTATGGGTCGGACTCTATCGGAGATACGCAGTATTTT

V: TRBV5-1
J: TRBJ2-7
size: .
D: TRBD2
CDR3: CASSLTGTSGGEQYF
DNA: TGCGCCAGCAGCTTGACCGGGACTAGCGGCGGGGAGCAGTACTTC

V: TRBV29-1
J: TRBJ2-3
size: .
D: .
CDR3: CSVGGQVLRRGTDTQYF
DNA: TGCAGCGTTGGGGGGCAGGTGCTGCGACGGGGTACAGATACGCAGTATTTT

V: TRBV15
J: TRBJ2-1
size: .
D: TRBD2
CDR3: CATSRESAGPSYNEQFF
DNA: TGTGCCACCAGCAGAGAGTCAGCGGGGCCCTCATACAATGAGCAGTTCTTC

V: TRBV6-5
J: TRBJ2-5
size: few
D: TRBD1
CDR3: CASSFSGTGVQETQYF
DNA: TGTGCCAGCAGTTTCTCCGGGACAGGGGTTCAAGAGACCCAGTACTTC

V: TRBV6-2/TRBV6-3
J: TRBJ1-1
size: .
D: .
CDR3: CASSYSLWGPEHTEAFF
DNA: TGTGCCAGCAGTTACTCGCTATGGGGCCCCGAACACACTGAAGCTTTCTTT

V: TRBV4-1
J: TRBJ1-2
size: many
D: .
CDR3: CASSQDQARRQGYTF
DNA: TGCGCCAGCAGCCAAGATCAGGCCCGCCGCCAAGGCTACACCTTC

V: TRBV7-2
J: TRBJ1-4
size: few
D: TRBD1
CDR3: CASSLDRAGEKLFF
DNA: TGTGCCAGCAGCTTGGACAGGGCCGGGGAAAAACTGTTTTTT

V: TRBV10-3
J: TRBJ2-7
size: .
D: .
CDR3: CAIGGPDRTYEQYF
DNA: TGTGCCATCGGAGGCCCCGACAGAACCTACGAGCAGTACTTC